The table lists the clone carrying this T cell receptor (beta chain) with a few counts. These data are taken from a study of blood T cell repertoires in COVID-19. Method: immunoSEQ multiplex PCR; TCRdb's copy keeps in-frame clones and lacks some. The sample contains some 94,000 clones, over 70% of which appear only once. The CDR3 runs to 14 residues. CDR1 is LNHDA, CDR2 SQIVND, per germline (reference sequence). Trimming removed 6 bases from V and 2 bases from J, with 11 bases in between. The V gene is TRBV19, the J gene TRBJ2-4; TRBD2 might be the D (5 bases). The receptor comes from a human donor in a cohort sampled during active COVID-19. Sequenced: peripheral blood. This CDR3 reads CASRATGSKNIQYF. The CDR3 DNA sequence: TGTGCCAGTAGGGCGACGGGATCCAAAAACATTCAGTACTTC.